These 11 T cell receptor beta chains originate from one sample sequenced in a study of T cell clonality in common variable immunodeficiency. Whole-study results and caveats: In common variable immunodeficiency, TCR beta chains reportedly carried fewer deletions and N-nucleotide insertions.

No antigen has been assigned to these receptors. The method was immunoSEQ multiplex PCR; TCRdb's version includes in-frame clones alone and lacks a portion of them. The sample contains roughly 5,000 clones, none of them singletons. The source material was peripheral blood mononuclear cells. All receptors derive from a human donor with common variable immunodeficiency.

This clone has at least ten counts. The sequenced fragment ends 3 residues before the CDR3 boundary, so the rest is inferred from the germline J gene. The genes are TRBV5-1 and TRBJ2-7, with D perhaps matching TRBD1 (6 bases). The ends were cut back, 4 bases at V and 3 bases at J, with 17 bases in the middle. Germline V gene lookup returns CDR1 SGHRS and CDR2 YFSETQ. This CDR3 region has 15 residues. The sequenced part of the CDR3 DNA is TGCGCCAGCAGCCAACAGGGTTTTAGTAACTACGAG. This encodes CASSQQGFSNYE. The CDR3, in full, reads CASSQQGFSNYEQYF.

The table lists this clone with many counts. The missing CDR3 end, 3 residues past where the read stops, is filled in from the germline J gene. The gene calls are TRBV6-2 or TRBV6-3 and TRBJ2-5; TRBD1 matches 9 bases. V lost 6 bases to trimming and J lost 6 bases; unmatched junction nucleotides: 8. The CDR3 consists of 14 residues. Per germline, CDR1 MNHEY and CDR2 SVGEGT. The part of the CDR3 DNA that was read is TGTGCCAGCAGCGGAGTCGGGACAGGGAAGACC. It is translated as CASSGVGTGKT. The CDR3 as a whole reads CASSGVGTGKTQYF.

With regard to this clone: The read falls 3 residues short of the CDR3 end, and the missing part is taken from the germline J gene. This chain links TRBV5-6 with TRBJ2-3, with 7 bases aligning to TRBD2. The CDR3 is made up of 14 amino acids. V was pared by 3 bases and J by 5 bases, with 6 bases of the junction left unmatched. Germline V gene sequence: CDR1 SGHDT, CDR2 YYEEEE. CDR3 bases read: TGTGCCAGCAGCTCACCGGGGGGTGAAGATACG. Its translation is CASSSPGGEDT. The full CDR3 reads CASSSPGGEDTQYF.

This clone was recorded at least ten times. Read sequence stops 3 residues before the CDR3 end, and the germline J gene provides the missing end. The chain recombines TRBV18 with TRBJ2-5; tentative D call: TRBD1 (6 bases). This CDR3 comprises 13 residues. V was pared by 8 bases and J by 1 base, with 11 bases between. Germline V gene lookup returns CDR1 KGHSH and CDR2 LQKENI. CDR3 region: CASVGTPQETQYF. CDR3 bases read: TGTGCCAGCGTCGGGACACCCCAAGAGACC.

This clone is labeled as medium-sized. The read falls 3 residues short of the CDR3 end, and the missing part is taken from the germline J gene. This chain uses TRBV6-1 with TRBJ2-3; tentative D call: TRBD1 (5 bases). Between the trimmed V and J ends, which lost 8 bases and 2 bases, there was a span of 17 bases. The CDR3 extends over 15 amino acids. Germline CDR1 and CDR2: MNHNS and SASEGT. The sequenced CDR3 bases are TGTGCCAGCGGTGGGATTCTAGGGGACACAGATACG. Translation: CASGGILGDTDT. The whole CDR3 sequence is CASGGILGDTDTQYF.

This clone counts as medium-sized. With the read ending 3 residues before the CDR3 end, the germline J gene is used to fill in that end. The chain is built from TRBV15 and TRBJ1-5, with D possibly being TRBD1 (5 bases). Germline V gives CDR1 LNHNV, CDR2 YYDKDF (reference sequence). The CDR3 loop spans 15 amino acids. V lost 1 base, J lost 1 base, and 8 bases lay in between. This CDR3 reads CATSRARGSNQPQHF. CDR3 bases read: TGTGCCACCAGCAGAGCCCGGGGGAGCAATCAGCCC. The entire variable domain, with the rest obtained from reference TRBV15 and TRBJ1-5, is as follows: DAMVIQNPRYQVTQFGKPVTLSCSQTLNHNVMYWYQQKSSQAPKLLFHYYDKDFNNEADTPDNFQSRRPNTSFCFLDIRSPGLGDTAMYLCATSRARGSNQPQHFGDGTRLSIL.

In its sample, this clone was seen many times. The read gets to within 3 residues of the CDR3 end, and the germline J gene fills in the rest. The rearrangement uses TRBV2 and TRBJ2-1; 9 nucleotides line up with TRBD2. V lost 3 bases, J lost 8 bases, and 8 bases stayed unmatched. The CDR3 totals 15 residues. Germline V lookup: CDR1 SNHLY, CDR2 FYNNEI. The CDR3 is CASSDPGTSSYEQFF. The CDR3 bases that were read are TGTGCCAGCAGTGATCCCGGGACTAGCAGCTATGAG.

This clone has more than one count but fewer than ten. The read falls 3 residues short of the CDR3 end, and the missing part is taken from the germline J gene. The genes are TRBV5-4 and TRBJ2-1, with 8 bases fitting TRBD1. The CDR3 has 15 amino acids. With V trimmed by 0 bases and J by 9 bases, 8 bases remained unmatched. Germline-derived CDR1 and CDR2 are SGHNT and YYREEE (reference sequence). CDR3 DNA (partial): TGTGCCAGCAGCTTGGACAGGGGGATCGAACGTGAG. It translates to CASSLDRGIERE. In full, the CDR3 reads CASSLDRGIEREQFF.

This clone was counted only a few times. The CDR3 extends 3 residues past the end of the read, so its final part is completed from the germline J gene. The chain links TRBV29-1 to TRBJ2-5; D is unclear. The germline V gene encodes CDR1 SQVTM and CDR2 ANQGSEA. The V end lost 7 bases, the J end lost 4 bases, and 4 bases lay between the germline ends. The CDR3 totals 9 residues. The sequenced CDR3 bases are TGCAGCGCCGGAGAGACC. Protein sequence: CSAGET. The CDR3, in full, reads CSAGETQYF. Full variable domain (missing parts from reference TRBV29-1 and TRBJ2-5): SAVISQKPSRDICQRGTSLTIQCQVDSQVTMMFWYRQQPGQSLTLIATANQGSEATYESGFVIDKFPISRPNLTFSTLTVSNMSPEDSSIYLCSAGETQYFGPGTRLLVL.

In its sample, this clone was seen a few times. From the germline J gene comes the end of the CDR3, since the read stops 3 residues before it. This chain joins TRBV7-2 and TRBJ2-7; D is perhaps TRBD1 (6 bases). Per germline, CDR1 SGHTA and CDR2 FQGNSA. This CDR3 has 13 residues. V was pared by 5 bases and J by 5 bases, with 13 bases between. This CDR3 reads CASSLNREHEQYF. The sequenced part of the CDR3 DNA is TGTGCCAGCAGCCTAAACAGGGAGCACGAG.

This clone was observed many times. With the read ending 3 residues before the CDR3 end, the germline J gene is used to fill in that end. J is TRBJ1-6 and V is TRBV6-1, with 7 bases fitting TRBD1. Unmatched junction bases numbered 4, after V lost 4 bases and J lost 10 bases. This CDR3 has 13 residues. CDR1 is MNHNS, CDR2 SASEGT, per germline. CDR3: CASSGQGGSPLHF. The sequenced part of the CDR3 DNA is TGTGCCAGCAGTGGACAGGGAGGCTCACCC.